One and the same sample provided the 16 T cell receptor beta chains below, sequenced in a study of cytomegalovirus exposure and HLA in healthy donors. Vbeta (60) and Jbeta (13) primers were used in the PCR. The data were produced by immunoSEQ multiplex PCR, yet TCRdb's version contains in-frame clones alone and is incomplete. The sample lists more than 95,000 clones, roughly 80% seen once, with about a tenth in the top ten. Sequencing used PBMCs. Every receptor here comes from a man aged 30 to 45 in good health and CMV-seropositive.

This chain uses TRBV2 with TRBJ1-1; D ambiguous. The CDR3 totals 14 residues. Between the trimmed V and J ends, which lost 2 bases and 5 bases, there was a span of 12 bases. From germline, CDR1 is SNHLY and CDR2 FYNNEI. CDR3 DNA: TGTGCCAGCAGTGAACAGGAATTAAGAACTGAAGCTTTCTTT. It translates to CASSEQELRTEAFF.

This clone is a singleton in its sample. This chain uses TRBV19 with TRBJ1-1; no reliable D call. V lost 3 bases, J lost 6 bases, and 14 bases lay in between. This CDR3 spans 14 amino acids. Germline loops: CDR1 LNHDA, CDR2 SQIVND (reference sequence). The CDR3 DNA is TGTGCCAGTAGTATCCCAAACAGAAAGGCTGAAGCTTTCTTT. Translating gives CASSIPNRKAEAFF. Full variable domain (rest looked up from reference TRBV19 and TRBJ1-1): DGGITQSPKYLFRKEGQNVTLSCEQNLNHDAMYWYRQDPGQGLRLIYYSQIVNDFQKGDIAEGYSVSREKKESFPLTVTSAQKNPTAFYLCASSIPNRKAEAFFGQGTRLTVV.

As DNA, the CDR3 is TGTGCCAGCAGCTTAGTCGGACTAGCTGGGAACCAAGAGACCCAGTACTTC. Residues: CASSLVGLAGNQETQYF. The genes are TRBV13 and TRBJ2-5; the match to TRBD2 covers 8 bases. J was trimmed by 0 bases and V by 1 base; bases with no gene match: 7. This CDR3 is built from 17 residues. Germline loops: CDR1 PRHDT, CDR2 FYEKMQ (reference sequence).

This clone was seen more than once but under ten times. This chain links TRBV9 with TRBJ2-3; TRBD2 agrees at 13 bases. V trimming: 0 bases; J trimming: 2 bases; junction bases outside the gene matches: 6. Germline CDR1 reads SGDLS; CDR2 reads YYNGEE. CDR3 size: 18 residues. The CDR3 is CASSVGRLAGGLTDTQYF. CDR3 in DNA: TGTGCCAGCAGCGTAGGGAGACTAGCGGGAGGTCTCACAGATACGCAGTATTTT.

The chain carries TRBV7-9 and TRBJ2-7; TRBD1 might be the D (5 bases). Germline V lookup: CDR1 SEHNR, CDR2 FQNEAQ (reference sequence). Trimming took 1 base from V and 0 from J, leaving 10 bases between them. The CDR3 is 15 residues long. CDR3 in amino acids: CASSLVGVSSYEQYF. CDR3 in DNA: TGTGCCAGCAGCTTAGTAGGGGTGAGCTCCTACGAGCAGTACTTC.

The chain is built from TRBV29-1 and TRBJ2-1; 10 nucleotides match TRBD2. The ends lost 6 bases at V and 1 base at J; junction bases unmatched: 6. The CDR3 is 15 residues long. Germline V gene data show CDR1 as SQVTM and CDR2 as ANQGSEA. The CDR3: CSVTVAGGSYNEQFF. In DNA, the CDR3 is TGCAGCGTGACTGTAGCGGGAGGTTCCTACAATGAGCAGTTCTTC.

This clone was seen a few times. The chain combines TRBV4-1 with TRBJ2-7, with 12 bases matching TRBD1. Per the germline V gene, CDR1 is MGHRA and CDR2 is YSYEKL. This CDR3 is 17 amino acids long. V shed 4 bases and J 7 bases; nucleotides not matched to a gene: 14. The CDR3 here is CASSLNVGGTGGGEQYF. The CDR3 DNA is TGCGCCAGCAGCCTTAATGTTGGGGGGACAGGGGGCGGGGAGCAGTACTTC.

The J gene is TRBJ2-7, the V gene TRBV19; D unclear. Trimming shortened V by 1 base and J by 3 bases, and 10 bases separated the two germline ends. The CDR3 runs to 14 residues. Germline V gene lookup returns CDR1 LNHDA and CDR2 SQIVND (reference sequence). This CDR3 reads CASSIARNRYEQYF. The CDR3 coding sequence is TGTGCCAGTAGTATAGCCAGAAACCGCTACGAGCAGTACTTC.

The V call is TRBV9, the J call TRBJ1-2, with a possible D match to TRBD1 (6 bases). This CDR3 contains 14 residues. V lost 4 bases and J lost 8, with 18 bases in between. The germline V gene encodes CDR1 SGDLS and CDR2 YYNGEE. The CDR3 region is CASSPQGRWGGYTF. The CDR3 DNA sequence: TGTGCCAGCAGCCCCCAGGGGAGATGGGGCGGCTACACCTTC.

V and J are TRBV4-1 and TRBJ2-7; unclear D gene. CDR3 length equals 13 residues. Germline CDR1 and CDR2: MGHRA and YSYEKL. V dropped 2 bases and J dropped 1 base, with 6 bases sitting between them. For the CDR3, the DNA is TGCGCCAGCAGCCAAACTATATCCTACGAGCAGTACTTC. Amino acids: CASSQTISYEQYF.

V gene TRBV5-4 combines with J gene TRBJ2-5, with TRBD2 identical over 8 bases. This CDR3 is 16 amino acids long. The germline CDR1 and CDR2 sequences are SGHNT and YYREEE (reference sequence). J was trimmed by 4 bases and V by 2 bases; bases with no gene match: 10. The DNA for the CDR3 is TGTGCCAGCAGCTTCCCGGCGGGAGGTGGGTTAGAGACCCAGTACTTC. It translates to CASSFPAGGGLETQYF.

This clone occurred a few times. V and J are TRBV28 and TRBJ1-2, with D perhaps TRBD1 (6 bases). Germline CDR1 and CDR2: MDHEN and SYDVKM. The length of the CDR3 is 16 residues. Between the trimmed V and J ends, which lost 3 bases and 5 bases, there was a span of 19 bases. As DNA, the CDR3 is TGTGCCAGCAGTTTTTCATTCGGCGGGAGGGGGTATGGCTACACCTTC. Translated, it gives CASSFSFGGRGYGYTF.

This rearrangement joins TRBV29-1 to TRBJ1-5; TRBD1 aligns across 9 bases. The germline V gene encodes CDR1 SQVTM and CDR2 ANQGSEA. This CDR3 contains 13 residues. The V gene end was trimmed by 4 bases and the J gene end by 5 bases; junction bases not matched to a gene: 3. CDR3 DNA sequence: TGCAGCGTTGTGTGGACAGGGGATCAGCCCCAGCATTTT. As protein: CSVVWTGDQPQHF.

The chain uses TRBV2 and TRBJ1-5; D unresolved. The CDR3 is 16 residues long. Trimming took off 7 bases at V and 3 bases at J, with 19 bases between the two ends. Germline CDR1 SNHLY, CDR2 FYNNEI. The CDR3 nucleotides read TGTGCCAGCAACCGGGGTTTATCGAGGCCCAATCAGCCCCAGCATTTT. Translation: CASNRGLSRPNQPQHF.

This chain uses TRBV5-8 with TRBJ2-7; tentatively, D is TRBD1 (5 bases). Between the trimmed V and J ends, which lost 3 bases and 7 bases, there was a span of 8 bases. The CDR3 is 11 residues long. In germline, CDR1 is SGHTS, CDR2 YDEGEE. CDR3 nucleotide sequence: TGTGCCAGCAGCTGGAACAGGGAGCAGTACTTC. This encodes CASSWNREQYF.

In its sample, this clone was seen a few times. The chain carries TRBV4-2 and TRBJ2-1, with 13 nucleotides matching TRBD2. The germline V gene encodes CDR1 LGHNA and CDR2 YNFKEQ. This CDR3 is 18 amino acids long. V trimming: 2 bases; J trimming: 2 bases; junction bases outside the gene matches: 6. The CDR3 here is CASSQTRTSGRTYNEQFF. The DNA for the CDR3 is TGTGCCAGCAGCCAAACCAGGACTAGCGGGAGAACCTACAATGAGCAGTTCTTC.